This section outlines one TCR beta chain sequence together with its context. The data were obtained in a study of Graves' ophthalmopathy and Graves' hyperthyroidism. At the level of the study: Before any treatment was given, at initial diagnosis, peripheral blood was collected.

Amplification targeted the TCR beta CDR3 regions, with RNA transcripts as the source material. HTBI primers were used in a first-round RT-PCR, which preceded a second-round multiplex PCR. TCRdb reprocessed the multiplex PCR reads with MiXCR, giving one entry per CDR3 protein. The repertoire holds 240,000 or so distinct CDR3 sequences, with 45% as singletons. Trimming took 8 bases from V and 4 from J, leaving 8 bases between them. The CDR3 runs to 11 residues. Sequencing was carried out using peripheral blood. The chain uses TRBV12-3 or TRBV12-4 and TRBJ2-5; weak D call: TRBD1 (5 bases). The sequence came from an adult man with Graves' ophthalmopathy. The chain's CDR3 is CASAQGETQYF. CDR3 DNA sequence: TGTGCCAGCGCCCAGGGAGAGACCCAGTACTTC.